The next 11 T cell receptor beta chains were all read from a single sample in a study of patients and donors after allogeneic stem cell transplantation. MiXCR, run by TCRdb on the RT-PCR reads, gives a single entry per CDR3 protein. The table records over 150,000 distinct CDR3 sequences, 41% of them present only once. The sequencing sample was made of blood, either unsorted or a sorted T cell fraction (not recorded which). Source of these receptors: a human donor who was either an allogeneic HSCT recipient or a stem cell or donor lymphocyte infusion donor (not recorded which). It is not recorded whose cells these are; they may come from a transplant donor.

The chain joins TRBV12-3 or TRBV12-4 to TRBJ2-2; D is possibly TRBD1 (5 bases). Trimming removed 2 bases at V and 3 bases at J, with 10 bases between. This CDR3 contains 15 residues. The CDR3 bases are TGTGCCAGCAGTTTACTCAGGGATGACACCGGGGAGCTGTTTTTT. This encodes CASSLLRDDTGELFF.

This chain joins TRBV7-2 and TRBJ1-4; 7 nucleotides match TRBD1. The CDR3 extends over 15 amino acids. Trimming removed 2 bases from V and 4 bases from J; junction bases left unmatched: 4. Per germline, CDR1 SGHTA and CDR2 FQGNSA. CDR3 protein: CASSLTGALNEKLFF. DNA for the CDR3: TGTGCCAGCAGCTTAACAGGGGCCCTTAATGAAAAACTGTTTTTT.

This clonotype was counted between two and nine times. V is TRBV28 and J is TRBJ1-2, with 9 bases lining up with TRBD1. With 2 bases clipped from V and 2 bases from J, the junction kept 12 bases outside the gene matches. Germline CDR1 is MDHEN and CDR2 is SYDVKM. The CDR3 is 18 amino acids. The CDR3 loop reads CASSLVWDRARLNYGYTF. Written as DNA, the CDR3 is TGTGCCAGCAGTTTAGTTTGGGACAGGGCTCGATTGAACTATGGCTACACCTTC.

This clonotype was seen more than once but under ten times. The chain employs TRBV25-1 and TRBJ1-2; possible D gene TRBD1, 6 bases. The CDR3 is 14 amino acids. The V and J ends lost 1 base and 3 bases respectively, with 9 bases between them. In germline, CDR1 is MGHDK, CDR2 SYGVNS. CDR3 bases: TGTGCCAGCAGTGAATCCCACAGGGACTATGGCTACACCTTC. It translates to CASSESHRDYGYTF.

This clonotype was counted at least ten times. The chain links TRBV12-3 or TRBV12-4 to TRBJ1-1, with D unresolved. Deletions cut 3 bases from V and 4 bases from J, with 9 bases between. The CDR3 is made up of 13 amino acids. The CDR3 sequence: CASSLLGGTEAFF. The CDR3 DNA reads as TGTGCCAGCAGTTTGCTGGGTGGCACTGAAGCTTTCTTT.

The chain uses TRBV7-9 and TRBJ2-3; 8 bases match TRBD1. The CDR3 sequence is 16 residues long. The germline gives CDR1 SEHNR, CDR2 FQNEAQ (reference sequence). V lost 4 bases and J lost 1; bases outside the gene matches: 7. CDR3 residues: CASSSNSGGRTDTQYF. For the CDR3, the DNA is TGTGCCAGCAGCTCAAACTCAGGGGGCCGCACAGATACGCAGTATTTT.

This clonotype was counted between two and nine times. V is TRBV15 and J is TRBJ1-4, with D hard to call. Germline V gives CDR1 LNHNV, CDR2 YYDKDF (reference sequence). The V end was cut by 0 bases, the J end by 8 bases, with 7 bases between. The CDR3 runs 13 residues. CDR3 bases: TGTGCCACCAGCAGAGATGAAGGGGAAAAACTGTTTTTT. It encodes CATSRDEGEKLFF.

This clonotype was observed a handful of times. The V and J genes are TRBV28 and TRBJ2-7; 8 bases match TRBD1. Germline values: CDR1 MDHEN, CDR2 SYDVKM. The junction had 12 bases not matched to a gene; V was cut back by 4 bases and J by 7 bases. The CDR3 is 15 residues long. CDR3 residues: CASSSRLGRGREQYF. The CDR3 coding sequence is TGTGCCAGCAGTTCCCGACTCGGCAGGGGGCGGGAGCAGTACTTC.

At least ten counts were recorded for this clonotype. V usage is TRBV29-1 and J usage is TRBJ1-2, with D possibly being TRBD1 (5 bases). From germline, CDR1 is SQVTM and CDR2 ANQGSEA. This CDR3 has 12 residues. V lost 1 base and J lost 8, with 11 bases in between. The CDR3 sequence: CSVEVREGGYTF. CDR3 bases: TGCAGCGTTGAAGTCAGGGAAGGGGGCTACACCTTC.

Ten or more counts support this clonotype. The V call is TRBV5-1, the J call TRBJ1-5; maybe TRBD1 (6 bases). CDR1 is SGHRS, CDR2 YFSETQ, per germline. With 4 bases removed from V and 6 bases from J, the gap between germline ends came to 11 bases. There are 13 residues in the CDR3. The CDR3 loop reads CASSQGGSQPQHF. The CDR3 nucleotides are TGCGCCAGCAGCCAAGGGGGTTCTCAGCCCCAGCATTTT.

The chain is built from TRBV27 and TRBJ2-7; D perhaps matches TRBD2 (6 bases). Trimming pared 5 bases from V and 6 bases from J, leaving 20 bases between. Germline-derived CDR1 and CDR2 are MNHEY and SMNVEV (reference sequence). CDR3 length: 15 residues. Here the CDR3 reads CASSQRGRRFREQYF. CDR3 sequence (DNA): TGTGCCAGCAGTCAACGAGGGAGGCGGTTTCGCGAGCAGTACTTC.